This TCR beta chain was identified during a study of spatial heterogeneity in lung cancer. Germline CDR1 reads MNHEY; CDR2 reads SMNVEV (reference sequence). V dropped 6 bases and J dropped 3 bases, with 15 bases sitting between them. This CDR3 spans 15 amino acids. Of note for this clonotype: This beta chain appears as a stray read in a library generated for alpha chains; its size is not informative.

Regarding time point: sample taken at primary tumor resection. Whole RNA obtained from tumor, nontumor lung or frozen PBMC underwent sequencing without sorting. In TCRdb, the 5' RACE reads were re-called with MiXCR into one record per CDR3 protein. The sample consists of around 9,800 distinct CDR3 sequences, approximately 6.7% of them appearing once. The sample in question was PBMCs, obtained at surgery. V gene TRBV27 combines with J gene TRBJ2-1; D is undetermined. This clonotype was sampled from a male donor with early-stage non-small cell lung cancer. CDR3 region: CASSPRAPGYNEQFF. The CDR3 DNA follows: TGTGCCAGCAGCCCTAGAGCGCCGGGCTACAATGAGCAGTTCTTC.